These 19 T cell receptor beta chains came from one sample sequenced in a study of shared clonotypes between healthy human individuals. Cells designated naive CD8 were CD45RO-negative and were positively selected for CCR7, with terminally differentiated effector memory CD45RA+ cells excluded. Generated by immunoSEQ multiplex PCR, the TCRdb table keeps only in-frame clones and is missing some. The sample has nearly 2 million clones; roughly 94% are singletons. Sequencing input: naive CD8+ T cells sorted from blood. Every receptor here comes from a man aged 18 to 29 in good health.

Here the CDR3 reads CASSPLWDGTGRTGELFF. The CDR3 DNA is TGTGCCAGCAGCCCCCTCTGGGACGGGACAGGACGTACCGGGGAGCTGTTTTTT. This rearrangement joins TRBV2 to TRBJ2-2, with 8 bases aligning to TRBD1. Per the germline V gene, CDR1 is SNHLY and CDR2 is FYNNEI. The CDR3 consists of 18 residues. The junction had 17 bases not matched to a gene; V was cut back by 6 bases and J by 5 bases.

The chain couples TRBV5-6 to TRBJ1-6; 7 bases are a match to TRBD1. Germline V gene lookup returns CDR1 SGHDT and CDR2 YYEEEE. V lost 4 bases to trimming and J lost 0 bases; unmatched junction nucleotides: 4. The CDR3 length is 16 residues. The DNA of the CDR3 is TGTGCCAGCAGCCAACAGGGGAGCTCCTATAATTCACCCCTCCACTTT. Protein: CASSQQGSSYNSPLHF.

The chain recombines TRBV27 with TRBJ1-5; D unclear. The V end was cut by 6 bases, the J end by 8 bases, with 23 bases between. CDR1 is MNHEY and CDR2 is SMNVEV in the germline V gene (reference sequence). The CDR3 runs to 16 residues. CDR3 in DNA: TGTGCCAGCAGCCAAAACGGTAGGCTCGGGATTGAGCCCCAGCATTTT. As protein: CASSQNGRLGIEPQHF.

The rearrangement links TRBV27 to TRBJ2-5; possibly TRBD2 for D (6 bases). The CDR3 has 17 amino acids. V was shortened by 5 bases and J by 5 bases, with 24 bases between the two germline ends. CDR1 MNHEY and CDR2 SMNVEV come from the germline V gene (reference sequence). CDR3 in amino acids: CASSPSARAGLGETQYF. As DNA, the CDR3 is TGTGCCAGCAGTCCCTCGGCGCGAGCGGGCCTTGGGGAGACCCAGTACTTC.

The rearrangement links TRBV19 to TRBJ1-5; possible D gene TRBD1, 6 bases. Germline-derived CDR1 and CDR2 are LNHDA and SQIVND (reference sequence). The V end was cut by 9 bases, the J end by 0 bases, with 12 bases between. CDR3 length: 14 amino acids. Here the CDR3 reads CASHGQHSNQPQHF. As DNA, the CDR3 is TGTGCCAGCCATGGACAGCATAGCAATCAGCCCCAGCATTTT.

This sequence joins TRBV7-9 and TRBJ2-5; 10 bases agree with TRBD2. The CDR3 length is 14 residues. CDR1 is SEHNR and CDR2 is FQNEAQ in the germline V gene (reference sequence). Trimming took 5 bases from V and 5 from J; bases not matched to a gene: 5. The CDR3 loop is CASSHGLAEETQYF. CDR3 in DNA: TGTGCCAGCAGCCATGGACTAGCGGAGGAGACCCAGTACTTC.

The rearrangement uses TRBV5-4 and TRBJ2-1; 13 nucleotides match TRBD2. Germline V gives CDR1 SGHNT, CDR2 YYREEE (reference sequence). Unmatched junction bases numbered 6, after V lost 3 bases and J lost 0 bases. The CDR3 loop spans 18 amino acids. The CDR3 coding sequence is TGTGCCAGCAGCTACACGGGACTAGCGGGGAGCTCCTACAATGAGCAGTTCTTC. Encoded protein: CASSYTGLAGSSYNEQFF.

On this clone itself: The sample holds other DNA sequences that translate to the same CDR3. The chain joins TRBV27 to TRBJ2-5, with a weak D call TRBD2 (6 bases). Germline CDR1 is MNHEY and CDR2 is SMNVEV (reference sequence). Trimming pared 2 bases from V and 5 bases from J, leaving 12 bases between. This CDR3 is 14 amino acids long. The CDR3 sequence is CASSLTGGLETQYF. The CDR3 DNA reads as TGTGCCAGCAGTTTAACAGGAGGGTTGGAGACCCAGTACTTC.

This chain joins TRBV19 and TRBJ2-7; 7 nucleotides line up with TRBD2. Germline V gene sequence: CDR1 LNHDA, CDR2 SQIVND (reference sequence). The CDR3 runs to 17 residues. V dropped 6 bases and J dropped 5; count of bases not matched to a gene: 19. CDR3 in DNA: TGTGCCAGTAGCGGGTCCCCCTTGGGGGAGGGTCTGAACGAGCAGTACTTC. Amino acid sequence: CASSGSPLGEGLNEQYF. Supplemented by reference TRBV19 and TRBJ2-7, the full variable domain reads DGGITQSPKYLFRKEGQNVTLSCEQNLNHDAMYWYRQDPGQGLRLIYYSQIVNDFQKGDIAEGYSVSREKKESFPLTVTSAQKNPTAFYLCASSGSPLGEGLNEQYFGPGTRLTVT.

The chain uses TRBV10-2 and TRBJ2-7; the D call may be TRBD1 or TRBD2 (5 bases each). CDR1 is WSHSY, CDR2 SAAADI, per germline. Trimming shortened V by 4 bases and J by 3 bases, and 13 bases separated the two germline ends. The CDR3 totals 14 residues. The CDR3 DNA is TGCGCCAGCAGTGGCCGGGACGCCTACTACGAGCAGTACTTC. Its protein is CASSGRDAYYEQYF.

This chain's CDR3 is CAVTAIGTRSSYEQYF. The CDR3 nucleotides read TGTGCTGTTACAGCTATAGGGACTAGGTCCTCCTACGAGCAGTACTTC. This sequence joins TRBV28 and TRBJ2-7; TRBD2 agrees at 8 bases. Germline loops: CDR1 MDHEN, CDR2 SYDVKM. The CDR3 is 16 residues long.

Regarding this clone: Other nucleotide sequences from this sample produce the same CDR3. The chain carries TRBV6-5 and TRBJ1-2; D ambiguous. The CDR3 extends over 14 amino acids. Trimming cost V 0 bases and J 7 bases, with 12 bases left between them. CDR1 is MNHEY and CDR2 is SVGAGI in the germline V gene. The CDR3 DNA is TGTGCCAGCAGTTACTCCGAGGGAGGTGGTGGCTACACCTTC. Protein product: CASSYSEGGGGYTF.

This clone was seen a few times. V is TRBV30 and J is TRBJ2-7; a weak D match, TRBD1 (5 bases). Germline V gene lookup returns CDR1 GTSNPN and CDR2 SVGIG (reference sequence). V was trimmed by 4 bases and J by 1 base, leaving 14 bases between them. The CDR3 is 14 amino acids. This CDR3 is CAWTWVAGSYEQYF. Written as DNA, the CDR3 is TGTGCCTGGACTTGGGTAGCAGGGTCCTACGAGCAGTACTTC.

The chain recombines TRBV13 with TRBJ2-1; a weak D match, TRBD2 (5 bases). The CDR3 has 14 residues. Trimming stripped 5 bases from V and 12 bases from J, with 20 bases between. CDR1 PRHDT and CDR2 FYEKMQ come from the germline V gene (reference sequence). This chain's CDR3 is CASSPSYTRTWQFF. The CDR3, as DNA: TGTGCCAGCAGCCCAAGTTATACTAGAACATGGCAGTTCTTC. The full variable domain, rest sourced from reference TRBV13 and TRBJ2-1, is AAGVIQSPRHLIKEKRETATLKCYPIPRHDTVYWYQQGPGQDPQFLISFYEKMQSDKGSIPDRFSAQQFSDYHSELNMSSLELGDSALYFCASSPSYTRTWQFFGPGTRLTVL.

The rearrangement uses TRBV7-9 and TRBJ2-7; perhaps D is TRBD1 or TRBD2 (6 bases each). This CDR3 has 15 amino acids. The germline V and J ends were trimmed by 1 base and 3 bases, with 13 bases remaining between them. Germline CDR1 reads SEHNR; CDR2 reads FQNEAQ (reference sequence). CDR3 amino acids: CASSLEGGRYYEQYF. The DNA of the CDR3 is TGTGCCAGCAGCTTAGAGGGGGGACGCTACTACGAGCAGTACTTC.

The chain is built from TRBV30 and TRBJ2-7; TRBD1 matches 8 bases. The trim removed 2 bases at V and 6 bases at J, leaving 6 bases unmatched. This CDR3 comprises 13 residues. CDR1 is GTSNPN and CDR2 is SVGIG in the germline V gene (reference sequence). CDR3 residues: CAWSLQGGGEQYF. The CDR3 bases are TGTGCCTGGAGTTTACAGGGGGGCGGCGAGCAGTACTTC.

Comments on this clone: In the same sample, other DNA sequences code for this CDR3. In nucleotides, the CDR3 is TGTGCCAGCAGCCTGGGACAATCCTATGGCTACACCTTC. Protein sequence: CASSLGQSYGYTF. V gene TRBV27 combines with J gene TRBJ1-2; tentatively, D is TRBD1 (6 bases). V was shortened by 6 bases and J by 4 bases, with 12 bases between the two germline ends. Germline V gives CDR1 MNHEY, CDR2 SMNVEV (reference sequence). The CDR3 sequence is 13 residues long.

Details on this clone: Other DNA sequences within the sample encode an identical CDR3. The rearrangement uses TRBV6-5 and TRBJ2-7, with 7 bases fitting TRBD2. The CDR3 runs to 16 residues. Germline CDR1 is MNHEY and CDR2 is SVGAGI. V was clipped by 0 bases and J by 1 base; unmatched bases: 6. The DNA of the CDR3 is TGTGCCAGCAGTTACTCGACGGGCGGGAGATCCTACGAGCAGTACTTC. This sequence encodes CASSYSTGGRSYEQYF.

The chain combines TRBV30 with TRBJ2-5; D uncertain. Trimming removed 1 base from V and 2 bases from J, with 5 bases in between. The CDR3 spans 12 residues. Per germline, CDR1 GTSNPN and CDR2 SVGIG (reference sequence). CDR3 residues: CAWSAQQETQYF. The CDR3 DNA reads as TGTGCCTGGAGTGCGCAGCAAGAGACCCAGTACTTC.